Listed here are 28 T cell receptor beta chains from one sample, sequenced in a study of blood T cell repertoires in COVID-19. Profiling relied on immunoSEQ multiplex PCR, and the TCRdb table lists in-frame clones only, not all of them. The table lists a few hundred thousand clones, around nine tenths of them singletons. The sample taken for sequencing was peripheral blood. The receptors here all came from a man in his forties who had recovered from COVID-19.

The CDR3 here is CASSNRMAEQYF. The CDR3, as DNA: TGCGCCAGCAGTAACAGGATGGCCGAGCAGTACTTC. The chain is built from TRBV10-1 and TRBJ2-7; maybe TRBD1 (5 bases). V was pared by 5 bases and J by 6 bases, with 11 bases between. Per the germline V gene, CDR1 is WNHNN and CDR2 is SYGVQD (reference sequence). The CDR3 runs to 12 residues.

The chain links TRBV6-1 to TRBJ2-1; tentatively, D is TRBD2 (7 bases). V shed 2 bases and J shed 9 bases, with 14 bases lying between them. Germline values: CDR1 MNHNS, CDR2 SASEGT. The CDR3 loop spans 14 amino acids. CDR3 DNA sequence: TGTGCCAGCAGTGAAACCGGGGGGCGAGGTGAGCAGTTCTTC. Encoded protein: CASSETGGRGEQFF.

The rearrangement uses TRBV15 and TRBJ2-7, with D perhaps matching TRBD1 (5 bases). CDR1 is LNHNV and CDR2 is YYDKDF in the germline V gene (reference sequence). This CDR3 is built from 15 residues. V lost 1 base and J 2 bases, leaving 12 bases between the germline ends. The CDR3 nucleotides are TGTGCCACCAGCAGAGCCCCGACAGCTGCCTACGAGCAGTACTTC. Its translation is CATSRAPTAAYEQYF.

Turning to this clone: Different DNA sequences within this sample yield the same CDR3. The chain links TRBV5-1 to TRBJ2-2, with TRBD1 matching over 9 bases. Looked up from germline, CDR1 is SGHRS and CDR2 is YFSETQ. The CDR3 extends over 16 amino acids. V lost 4 bases and J lost 1; bases outside the gene matches: 5. The CDR3 here is CASSPGQGQNTGELFF. The CDR3 DNA reads TGCGCCAGCAGCCCTGGACAGGGGCAGAACACCGGGGAGCTGTTTTTT.

This chain joins TRBV11-2 and TRBJ2-7; D is undetermined. V gave up 6 bases and J gave up 1 base, with 7 bases separating them. The CDR3 has 12 amino acids. Germline values: CDR1 SGHAT, CDR2 FQNNGV. CDR3 sequence reads: CASRQWSYEQYF. Here the CDR3 DNA reads TGTGCCAGCAGACAGTGGTCCTACGAGCAGTACTTC. Full variable domain (missing parts from reference TRBV11-2 and TRBJ2-7): EAGVAQSPRYKIIEKRQSVAFWCNPISGHATLYWYQQILGQGPKLLIQFQNNGVVDDSQLPKDRFSAERLKGVDSTLKIQPAKLEDSAVYLCASRQWSYEQYFGPGTRLTVT.

The rearrangement joins TRBV5-1 to TRBJ1-3; a weak D match, TRBD1 (6 bases). The V gene's germline CDR1 is SGHRS and CDR2 YFSETQ. V lost 0 bases and J lost 7, with 14 bases in between. This CDR3 is 15 amino acids long. The CDR3 DNA reads TGCGCCAGCAGCTTGGAAGGGGGGGATTTTAACACCATATATTTT. This translates into CASSLEGGDFNTIYF.

The rearrangement joins TRBV25-1 to TRBJ1-6; 7 bases align to TRBD1. There are 14 residues in the CDR3. V lost 4 bases to trimming and J lost 5 bases; unmatched junction nucleotides: 2. The germline gives CDR1 MGHDK, CDR2 SYGVNS. CDR3 in amino acids: CASSGGTDNSPLHF. The CDR3 DNA sequence: TGTGCCAGCAGTGGCGGGACAGATAATTCACCCCTCCACTTT.

V and J are TRBV28 and TRBJ1-2; no definite D call. Trimming removed 6 bases from V and 3 bases from J, with 8 bases in between. This CDR3 spans 12 amino acids. Germline CDR1 MDHEN, CDR2 SYDVKM. CDR3 coding DNA: TGTGCCAGCAGCCTCGGGGACTATGGCTACACCTTC. Encoded protein: CASSLGDYGYTF.

V and J are TRBV9 and TRBJ2-2; 10 nucleotides align to TRBD1. The CDR3 covers 17 residues. CDR1 and CDR2 from the germline V gene are SGDLS and YYNGEE. The junction had 9 bases not matched to a gene; V was cut back by 4 bases and J by 3 bases. CDR3: CASSPSRDRGYTGELFF. In DNA form, the CDR3 reads TGTGCCAGCAGCCCCTCGAGGGACAGGGGCTACACCGGGGAGCTGTTTTTT.

The genes are TRBV19 and TRBJ2-4, with D possibly matching TRBD2 (5 bases). CDR1 and CDR2 (germline): LNHDA, SQIVND (reference sequence). CDR3 length equals 12 residues. V lost 5 bases to trimming and J lost 7 bases, with 9 bases between them. CDR3 in amino acids: CASSLTGNIQYF. For the CDR3, the DNA is TGTGCCAGTAGTCTTACGGGGAACATTCAGTACTTC. Based on the CDR3 plus reference TRBV19 and TRBJ2-4, the full variable domain is DGGITQSPKYLFRKEGQNVTLSCEQNLNHDAMYWYRQDPGQGLRLIYYSQIVNDFQKGDIAEGYSVSREKKESFPLTVTSAQKNPTAFYLCASSLTGNIQYFGAGTRLSVL.

The CDR3 bases are TGTGCCAGCAGCTTCCTCAAGGGGGGGCATGACACAGATACGCAGTATTTT. Its protein product is CASSFLKGGHDTDTQYF. This rearrangement joins TRBV7-9 to TRBJ2-3; the D gene is possibly TRBD2 (7 bases). V was shortened by 3 bases and J by 2 bases, with 18 bases between the two germline ends. Germline V gene sequence: CDR1 SEHNR, CDR2 FQNEAQ (reference sequence). The CDR3 extends over 17 amino acids.

The V call is TRBV27, the J call TRBJ1-1; D is undetermined. The length of the CDR3 is 17 residues. Germline V gene sequence: CDR1 MNHEY, CDR2 SMNVEV (reference sequence). Trimming pared 7 bases from V and 0 bases from J, leaving 21 bases between. CDR3 coding DNA: TGTGCCAGCAACCTAGGGAGTCCAAGTCTACTGAACACTGAAGCTTTCTTT. Protein product: CASNLGSPSLLNTEAFF.

The chain carries TRBV19 and TRBJ2-3; D gene unclear. Germline loops: CDR1 LNHDA, CDR2 SQIVND (reference sequence). With 3 bases removed from V and 0 bases from J, the gap between germline ends came to 13 bases. CDR3 length equals 16 residues. The CDR3 DNA is TGTGCCAGTAGTATTTTGGTGACATCTAGCACAGATACGCAGTATTTT. Translating gives CASSILVTSSTDTQYF.

CDR3 amino acids: CASSGGAGYEQYF. CDR3 nucleotide sequence: TGCGCCAGCTCCGGGGGGGCAGGCTACGAGCAGTACTTC. This chain connects TRBV5-1 to TRBJ2-7, with 8 bases identical to TRBD2. CDR1 is SGHRS and CDR2 is YFSETQ in the germline V gene. J lost 3 bases, V lost 7 bases, and 6 bases had no gene match. CDR3 length: 13 residues.

This chain connects TRBV29-1 to TRBJ2-3, with 9 bases aligning to TRBD1. The V segment lost 5 bases and the J segment 5 bases; nucleotides outside the gene matches: 8. Germline-derived CDR1 and CDR2 are SQVTM and ANQGSEA. The CDR3 has 14 amino acids. The CDR3 spells CSVQQGAWRDTQYF. In DNA form, the CDR3 reads TGCAGCGTTCAACAGGGGGCGTGGAGAGATACGCAGTATTTT.

The rearrangement links TRBV5-4 to TRBJ1-1; 7 nucleotides line up with TRBD1. With 5 bases clipped from V and 7 bases from J, the junction kept 8 bases outside the gene matches. The CDR3 is 13 residues long. Looked up from germline, CDR1 is SGHNT and CDR2 is YYREEE (reference sequence). The CDR3 coding sequence is TGTGCCAGCAGGCGTGACAGGGCAGGTGAAGCTTTCTTT. Its protein is CASRRDRAGEAFF.

The rearrangement joins TRBV29-1 to TRBJ1-1, with D perhaps TRBD1 (6 bases). Trimming removed 8 bases at V and 1 base at J, with 11 bases between. Germline assignment: CDR1 SQVTM and CDR2 ANQGSEA. The CDR3 totals 12 residues. The CDR3 DNA follows: TGCAGCATCCGGACAGCGAACACTGAAGCTTTCTTT. Protein sequence: CSIRTANTEAFF.

The chain has TRBV7-8 and TRBJ1-1; D possibly corresponds to TRBD1 (5 bases). The CDR3 has 14 residues. The V end was cut by 4 bases, the J end by 3 bases, with 12 bases between. Germline V gives CDR1 SGHVS, CDR2 FQNEAQ. This CDR3 reads CASSYRDSHTEAFF. The CDR3 DNA reads TGTGCCAGCAGCTACAGAGACAGTCACACTGAAGCTTTCTTT.

The V call is TRBV27, the J call TRBJ2-7; TRBD1 aligns across 7 bases. The germline CDR1 and CDR2 sequences are MNHEY and SMNVEV (reference sequence). The CDR3 has 16 residues. J was trimmed by 4 bases and V by 1 base; bases with no gene match: 10. The CDR3 protein is CASSLYRQGQLYEQYF. The CDR3 nucleotides are TGTGCCAGCAGTTTATATCGACAGGGACAGCTATACGAGCAGTACTTC.

V is TRBV3-1 (or the pseudogene TRBV3-2) and J is TRBJ2-2; D may be TRBD2 (5 bases). CDR1 LGHDT and CDR2 YNNKEL come from the germline V gene (reference sequence). The CDR3 is 15 residues long. Trimming removed 4 bases from V and 5 bases from J, with 14 bases in between. CDR3 nucleotides: TGTGCCAGCAGCCCGAGGACTCGCGGTACCGGGGAGCTGTTTTTT. Translating it yields CASSPRTRGTGELFF.

V and J are TRBV9 and TRBJ1-2; 7 bases map to TRBD1. Germline V gives CDR1 SGDLS, CDR2 YYNGEE. Losses at the gene ends were 3 bases for V and 4 bases for J; bases not matched to a gene: 6. The CDR3 is 14 residues long. Written as DNA, the CDR3 is TGTGCCAGCAGCGCGAGGGGACAGCCCTATGGCTACACCTTC. The encoded protein is CASSARGQPYGYTF.

This chain joins TRBV5-8 and TRBJ1-5; D unclear. V was clipped by 6 bases and J by 5 bases, with 15 bases between them. CDR1 and CDR2 from the germline V gene are SGHTS and YDEGEE. The CDR3 spans 14 residues. CDR3 nucleotides: TGTGCCAGCATCCGTGGGGAGGGATATCAGCCCCAGCATTTT. Its protein is CASIRGEGYQPQHF.

This clone was counted ten times or more. The rearrangement uses TRBV7-9 and TRBJ2-3; TRBD2 agrees at 8 bases. The CDR3 is 15 amino acids. Germline CDR1 is SEHNR and CDR2 is FQNEAQ (reference sequence). V trimming: 1 base; J trimming: 4 bases; junction bases outside the gene matches: 4. CDR3 sequence: CASSLVAGRADTQYF. DNA of the CDR3: TGTGCCAGCAGCTTAGTAGCGGGGAGGGCAGATACGCAGTATTTT. The variable domain in full, completed from reference TRBV7-9 and TRBJ2-3, reads DTGVSQNPRHKITKRGQNVTFRCDPISEHNRLYWYRQTLGQGPEFLTYFQNEAQLEKSRLLSDRFSAERPKGSFSTLEIQRTEQGDSAMYLCASSLVAGRADTQYFGPGTRLTVL.

The chain uses TRBV7-8 and TRBJ2-3; the match to TRBD2 covers 8 bases. CDR3 length equals 14 residues. Germline V gene data show CDR1 as SGHVS and CDR2 as FQNEAQ. V dropped 6 bases and J dropped 4; count of bases not matched to a gene: 6. The CDR3 is CASSYSGMADTQYF. DNA of the CDR3: TGTGCCAGCAGTTATAGCGGGATGGCAGATACGCAGTATTTT. The entire variable domain, with the rest obtained from reference TRBV7-8 and TRBJ2-3, is as follows: GAGVSQSPRYKVAKRGQDVALRCDPISGHVSLFWYQQALGQGPEFLTYFQNEAQLDKSGLPSDRFFAERPEGSVSTLKIQRTQQEDSAVYLCASSYSGMADTQYFGPGTRLTVL.

This sequence joins TRBV20-1 and TRBJ1-6; D not resolved. The ends were cut back, 3 bases at V and 5 bases at J, with 17 bases in the middle. The CDR3 is 16 residues long. The germline CDR1 and CDR2 sequences are DFQATT and SNEGSKA (reference sequence). The CDR3 region has the DNA TGCAGTGCTAGTCACCGACGGGGAGCGAATAATTCACCCCTCCACTTT. The encoded protein is CSASHRRGANNSPLHF.

V usage is TRBV7-2 and J usage is TRBJ2-5; D is unclear. V lost 0 bases to trimming and J lost 3 bases, with 11 bases between them. The CDR3 spans 15 residues. Germline V gene data show CDR1 as SGHTA and CDR2 as FQGNSA. CDR3 region: CASSLASSPEETQYF. The CDR3, as DNA: TGTGCCAGCAGCTTAGCGAGCTCGCCCGAAGAGACCCAGTACTTC.

CDR3 nucleotides: TGTGCCAGCAGCCAGGCACGGAGCTCCTACGAGCAGTACTTC. Translating it yields CASSQARSSYEQYF. The rearrangement joins TRBV3-1 (or the pseudogene TRBV3-2) to TRBJ2-7; no definite D call. Trimming removed 3 bases from V and 0 bases from J, with 9 bases in between. The CDR3 is 14 residues long. Germline values: CDR1 LGHDT, CDR2 YNNKEL (reference sequence).

The J gene is TRBJ1-3, the V gene TRBV5-1, with 11 bases lining up with TRBD1. V was pared by 0 bases and J by 3 bases, with 5 bases of the junction left unmatched. Germline CDR1 is SGHRS and CDR2 is YFSETQ. This CDR3 is 17 amino acids long. The CDR3 loop reads CASSLVDRGPGGNTIYF. CDR3 DNA sequence: TGCGCCAGCAGCTTGGTGGACAGGGGGCCGGGTGGAAACACCATATATTTT.